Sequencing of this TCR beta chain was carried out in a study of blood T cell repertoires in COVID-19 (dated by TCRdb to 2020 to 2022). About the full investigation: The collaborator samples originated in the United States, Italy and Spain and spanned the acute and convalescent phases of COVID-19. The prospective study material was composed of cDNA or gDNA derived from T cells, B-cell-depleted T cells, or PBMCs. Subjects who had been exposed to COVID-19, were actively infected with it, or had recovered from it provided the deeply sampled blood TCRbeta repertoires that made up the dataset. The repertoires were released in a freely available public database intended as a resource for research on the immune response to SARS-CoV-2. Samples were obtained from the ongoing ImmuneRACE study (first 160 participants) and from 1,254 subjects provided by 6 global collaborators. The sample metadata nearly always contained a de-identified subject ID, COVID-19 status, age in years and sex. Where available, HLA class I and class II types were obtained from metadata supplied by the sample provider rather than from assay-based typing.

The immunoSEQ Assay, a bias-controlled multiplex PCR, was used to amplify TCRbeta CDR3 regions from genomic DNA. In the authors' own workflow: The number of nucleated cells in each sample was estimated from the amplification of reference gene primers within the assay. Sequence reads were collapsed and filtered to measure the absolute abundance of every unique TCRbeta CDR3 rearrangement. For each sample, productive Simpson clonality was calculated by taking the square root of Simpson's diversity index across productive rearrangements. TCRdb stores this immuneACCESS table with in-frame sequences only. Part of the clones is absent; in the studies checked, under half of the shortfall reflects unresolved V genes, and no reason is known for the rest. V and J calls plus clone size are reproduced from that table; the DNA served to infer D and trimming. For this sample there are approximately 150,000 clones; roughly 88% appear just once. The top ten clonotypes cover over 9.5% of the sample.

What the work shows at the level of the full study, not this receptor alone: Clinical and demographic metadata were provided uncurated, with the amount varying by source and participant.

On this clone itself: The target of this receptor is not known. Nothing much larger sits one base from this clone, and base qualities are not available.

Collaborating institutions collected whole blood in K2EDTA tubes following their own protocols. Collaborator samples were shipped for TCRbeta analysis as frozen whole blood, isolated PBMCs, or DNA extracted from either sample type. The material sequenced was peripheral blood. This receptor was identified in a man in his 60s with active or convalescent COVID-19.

CDR3 reads: CATSDASGRPYEQYF. In nucleotide form, the sequence is TGTGCCACCAGTGATGCTAGCGGGAGGCCCTACGAGCAGTACTTC. The chain is assembled from TRBV24-1 and TRBJ2-7, with 11 bases in between that match TRBD2. The CDR3 holds 15 amino acids from the cysteine to the phenylalanine. Only the CDR3 DNA stays, 45 bases, in frame from base 1. V has 3 bases trimmed and J has 2 bases trimmed; junction bases matching no gene number 2. The CDR1 and CDR2 encoded by the germline V gene are KGHDR and SFDVKD.